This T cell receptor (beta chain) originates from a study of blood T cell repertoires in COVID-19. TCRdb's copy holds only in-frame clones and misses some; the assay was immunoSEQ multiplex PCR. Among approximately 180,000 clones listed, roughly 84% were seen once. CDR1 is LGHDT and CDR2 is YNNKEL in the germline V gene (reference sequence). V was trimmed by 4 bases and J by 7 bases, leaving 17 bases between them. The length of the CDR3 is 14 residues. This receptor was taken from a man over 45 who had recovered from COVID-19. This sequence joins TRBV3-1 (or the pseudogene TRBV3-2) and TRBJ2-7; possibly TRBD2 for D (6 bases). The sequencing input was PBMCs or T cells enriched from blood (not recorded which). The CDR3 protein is CASSPGPAAGEQYF. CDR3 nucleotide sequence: TGTGCCAGCAGCCCGGGGCCAGCAGCGGGTGAGCAGTACTTC.